Presented here are 6 T cell receptor beta chains from one specimen sequenced in a study of T-cell memory formation after mild COVID-19. TCRdb reanalysed the 5' RACE reads using MiXCR and keeps one entry per CDR3 protein. The sample lists roughly 150,000 distinct CDR3 sequences; approximately 13% were seen once. Sequencing input: PBMCs or a T cell subset sorted from them (not recorded which). These TCRs come from a man aged 18 to 29 who had mild COVID-19 (a few samples of this study predate the infection). Cell type and time point are not known.

The chain has TRBV7-6 and TRBJ2-7; 8 bases align to TRBD1. The CDR3 is 11 amino acids. After removal of 5 bases from V and 13 bases from J, the junction contained 7 bases not matched to a gene. The V gene's germline CDR1 is SGHVS and CDR2 FNYEAQ. For the CDR3, the DNA is TGTGCCAGCAGCAACGGACAGGGCCGATACGTC. As protein: CASSNGQGRYV.

The chain recombines TRBV18 with TRBJ2-2; TRBD2 matches at 7 bases. Germline values: CDR1 KGHSH, CDR2 LQKENI. The ends lost 1 base at V and 0 bases at J; junction bases unmatched: 8. The CDR3 is made up of 18 amino acids. This CDR3 reads CASSPLISGLANTGELFF. The CDR3 coding sequence is TGTGCCAGCTCACCACTAATTAGCGGACTAGCGAACACCGGGGAGCTGTTTTTT.

A few counts support this clonotype. V gene TRBV5-1 combines with J gene TRBJ2-1; D perhaps matches TRBD2 (5 bases). Germline CDR1 reads SGHRS; CDR2 reads YFSETQ. V was trimmed by 1 base and J by 11 bases, leaving 13 bases between them. This CDR3 is built from 13 residues. CDR3 in DNA: TGCGCCAGCAGCTTGAGCGGTAGCGCAAAGCAGTTCTTC. It is translated as CASSLSGSAKQFF.

This sequence joins TRBV2 and TRBJ1-4; perhaps TRBD1 as D (6 bases). This CDR3 region has 15 residues. V was clipped by 6 bases and J by 7 bases, with 18 bases between them. CDR1 and CDR2 from the germline V gene are SNHLY and FYNNEI. This CDR3 reads CASRQTGLIGEKLFF. CDR3 DNA sequence: TGTGCCAGCAGGCAGACAGGATTAATCGGTGAAAAACTGTTTTTT. Full variable domain (rest looked up from reference TRBV2 and TRBJ1-4): EPEVTQTPSHQVTQMGQEVILRCVPISNHLYFYWYRQILGQKVEFLVSFYNNEISEKSEIFDDQFSVERPDGSNFTLKIRSTKLEDSAMYFCASRQTGLIGEKLFFGSGTQLSVL.

The J gene is TRBJ2-7, the V gene TRBV5-6, with 7 nucleotides matching TRBD1. The germline CDR1 and CDR2 sequences are SGHDT and YYEEEE. The junction had 7 bases not matched to a gene; V was cut back by 4 bases and J by 3 bases. This CDR3 spans 14 amino acids. CDR3 bases: TGTGCCAGCAGCAGAAGACAGGGTATCTACGAGCAGTACGTC. This translates into CASSRRQGIYEQYV.

The chain links TRBV20-1 to TRBJ2-5; D is uncertain. Trimming shortened V by 3 bases and J by 3 bases, and 14 bases separated the two germline ends. The germline CDR1 and CDR2 sequences are DFQATT and SNEGSKA (reference sequence). CDR3 length: 14 amino acids. The CDR3 here is CSASRREVKETQYF. CDR3 in DNA: TGCAGTGCTAGTCGTCGTGAGGTAAAAGAGACCCAGTACTTC.